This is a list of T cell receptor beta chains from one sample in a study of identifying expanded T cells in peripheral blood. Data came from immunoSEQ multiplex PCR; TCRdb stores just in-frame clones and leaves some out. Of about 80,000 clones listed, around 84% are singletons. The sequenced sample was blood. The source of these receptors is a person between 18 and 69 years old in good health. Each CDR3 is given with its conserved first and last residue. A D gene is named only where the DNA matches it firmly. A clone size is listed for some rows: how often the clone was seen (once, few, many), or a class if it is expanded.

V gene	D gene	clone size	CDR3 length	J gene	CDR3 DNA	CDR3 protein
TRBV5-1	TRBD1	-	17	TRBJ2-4	TGCGCCAGCAGCCCGGGGCCAGGGTTAGGGGGCGAAAACATTCAGTACTTC	CASSPGPGLGGENIQYF
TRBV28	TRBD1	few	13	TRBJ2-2	TGTGCCGGAAGAGGGGGCAGGACCGGGGAGCTGTTTTTT	CAGRGGRTGELFF
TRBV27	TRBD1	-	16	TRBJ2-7	TGTGCCAGCAGTTCCCGATGGACAGGGGGCTCCTACGAGCAGTACTTC	CASSSRWTGGSYEQYF
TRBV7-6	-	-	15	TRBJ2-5	TGTGCCAGCAGCTTAATCCGGGTGGGGATGAAGACCCAGTACTTC	CASSLIRVGMKTQYF
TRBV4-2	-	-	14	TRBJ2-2	TGTGCCAGCAGCCTTCAGGGGAACACCGGGGAGCTGTTTTTT	CASSLQGNTGELFF
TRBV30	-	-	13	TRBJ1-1	TGTGCCTGGACCGGAGATATGAACACTGAAGCTTTCTTT	CAWTGDMNTEAFF
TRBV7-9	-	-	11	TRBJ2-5	TGTGCCAGCAGCTTATCAGAGACCCAGTACTTC	CASSLSETQYF
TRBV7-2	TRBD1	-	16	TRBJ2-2	TGTGCCAGCAGCTCTAACTCCGGGACAGGGTCCGGGGAGCTGTTTTTT	CASSSNSGTGSGELFF
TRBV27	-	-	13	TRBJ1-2	TGTGCCAGCAGTTTGCAGGGGTTGAATGGCTACACCTTC	CASSLQGLNGYTF
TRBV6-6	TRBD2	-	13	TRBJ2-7	TGTGCCAGCAGTCCTAGCGGGAGCAACGAGCAGTACTTC	CASSPSGSNEQYF
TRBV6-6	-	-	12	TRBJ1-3	TGTGCCAGCAGCCCGCACCGAAACACCATATATTTT	CASSPHRNTIYF
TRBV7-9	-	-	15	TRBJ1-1	TGTGCCAGCAGCTTAGTAGTCAGACTGAACACTGAAGCTTTCTTT	CASSLVVRLNTEAFF
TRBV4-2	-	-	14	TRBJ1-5	TGTGCCAGCAGCCAACAGGATAGCAATCAGCCCCAGCATTTT	CASSQQDSNQPQHF
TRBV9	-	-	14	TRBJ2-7	TGTGCCAGCAGCGGGGGATTCCTTGGATACGAGCAGTACTTC	CASSGGFLGYEQYF
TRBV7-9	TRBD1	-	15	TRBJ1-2	TGTGCCAGCACCACTGGACAGGAGGGGATCTATGGCTACACCTTC	CASTTGQEGIYGYTF
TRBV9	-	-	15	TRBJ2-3	TGTGCCAGCAACACAGGAGACTCTAGCACAGATACGCAGTATTTT	CASNTGDSSTDTQYF
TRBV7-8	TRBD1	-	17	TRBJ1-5	TGTGCCAGCAGCTCCGGGACAGGGGGCTTTGGCAATCAGCCCCAGCATTTT	CASSSGTGGFGNQPQHF
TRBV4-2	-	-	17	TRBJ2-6	TGTGCCAGCAGCCAAGTGGTGAGCGCCGATGGGGCCAACGTCCTGACTTTC	CASSQVVSADGANVLTF
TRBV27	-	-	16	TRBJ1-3	TGTGCCAGCAGTAGGTCCGGGACAAGTTCTGGAAACACCATATATTTT	CASSRSGTSSGNTIYF
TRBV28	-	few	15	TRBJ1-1	TGTGCCAGCAGAGAATCCCGGGCCGAGAACACTGAAGCTTTCTTT	CASRESRAENTEAFF
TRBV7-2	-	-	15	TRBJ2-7	TGTGCCAGCAGCCCAGCCAGGGTGAGCTCCTACGAGCAGTACTTC	CASSPARVSSYEQYF
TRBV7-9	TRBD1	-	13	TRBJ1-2	TGTGCCAGCAGCATCCAGGGGGGAGATGGCTACACCTTC	CASSIQGGDGYTF
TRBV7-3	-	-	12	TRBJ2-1	TGTGCCAGCAGCTTAACGGGGGCTGAGCAGTTCTTC	CASSLTGAEQFF
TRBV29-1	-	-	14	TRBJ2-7	TGCAGCGTTGTGGGGGGCCAGGAGTCCTACGAGCAGTACTTC	CSVVGGQESYEQYF
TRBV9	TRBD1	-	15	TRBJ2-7	TGTGCCAGCAGCTCAGGACAGGGCCCCCTCTACGAGCAGTACTTC	CASSSGQGPLYEQYF
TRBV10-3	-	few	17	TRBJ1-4	TGTGCCATCAGTGAGCGTCAGGGAGGCAGGGCTAATGAAAAACTGTTTTTT	CAISERQGGRANEKLFF
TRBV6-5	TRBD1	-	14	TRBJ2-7	TGTGCCAGCAGTTACTGGGGACAGGCCTACGAGCAGTACTTC	CASSYWGQAYEQYF
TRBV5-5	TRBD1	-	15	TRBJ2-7	TGTGCCAGCAGCTTTTTCTGGGACAGCTCCTACGAGCAGTACTTC	CASSFFWDSSYEQYF
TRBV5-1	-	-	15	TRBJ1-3	TGCGCCAGCAGCGCCGATTACTTCTCTGGAAACACCATATATTTT	CASSADYFSGNTIYF
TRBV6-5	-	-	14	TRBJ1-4	TGTGCCAGCAGGCGACGACAGACCAATGAAAAACTGTTTTTT	CASRRRQTNEKLFF
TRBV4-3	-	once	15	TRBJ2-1	TGCGCCAGCAGCACCGGGACCACGCCATACAATGAGCAGTTCTTC	CASSTGTTPYNEQFF
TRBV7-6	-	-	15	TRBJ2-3	TGTGCCAGCAGCCTCGGGAGTTGGGGCACAGATACGCAGTATTTT	CASSLGSWGTDTQYF
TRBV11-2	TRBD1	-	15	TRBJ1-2	TGTGCCAGCAGCTTAACCGACAGGGTAATTGGTGGCTACACCTTC	CASSLTDRVIGGYTF
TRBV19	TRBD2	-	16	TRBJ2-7	TGTGCCAGTAGGAGAGGGACTAGCGGGAGCGCCTACGAGCAGTACTTC	CASRRGTSGSAYEQYF
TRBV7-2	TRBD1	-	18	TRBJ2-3	TGTGCCAGCAGCTTAGCCGGGACAGGGTCCTTTCACACGGATACGCAGTATTTT	CASSLAGTGSFHTDTQYF
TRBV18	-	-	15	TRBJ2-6	TGTGCCAGCTCACGATCAGGGAGTTTAGCCAACGTCCTGACTTTC	CASSRSGSLANVLTF
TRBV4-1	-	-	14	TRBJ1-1	TGCGCCAGCAGCCGCAGTGGGGCTAGCACTGAAGCTTTCTTT	CASSRSGASTEAFF
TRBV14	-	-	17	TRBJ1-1	TGTGCCAGCAGCCAGAACAGAACGGTGGGGAGGAGCACTGAAGCTTTCTTT	CASSQNRTVGRSTEAFF
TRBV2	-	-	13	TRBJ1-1	TGTGCCAGCAGTCACCCGGGAATCCTTGAAGCTTTCTTT	CASSHPGILEAFF
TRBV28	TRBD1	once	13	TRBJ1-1	TGTGCCAGCAGTCCATCCCGACAGGGTGAAGCTTTCTTT	CASSPSRQGEAFF
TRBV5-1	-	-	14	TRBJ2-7	TGCGCCAGCAGCTTGGCCTCGGGTAGCGACGAGCAGTACTTC	CASSLASGSDEQYF
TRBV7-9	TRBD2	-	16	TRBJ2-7	TGTGCCAGCAGCCCCCGTGGGGAGGGAGGCTCCTACGAGCAGTACTTC	CASSPRGEGGSYEQYF
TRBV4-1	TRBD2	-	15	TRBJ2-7	TGCGCCAGCAGCCCCACGGGGCTAGCGGTGTACGAGCAGTACTTC	CASSPTGLAVYEQYF
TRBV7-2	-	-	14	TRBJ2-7	TGTGCCAGCAGCTCCCAAGGTGGGGTGAACGAGCAGTACTTC	CASSSQGGVNEQYF
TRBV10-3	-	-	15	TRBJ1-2	TGTGCCATCAGTGAGACGGCAGCCCCTAACTATGGCTACACCTTC	CAISETAAPNYGYTF
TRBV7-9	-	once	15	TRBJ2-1	TGTGCTATTGGGGGGCGCCTGGGCGGGAGCGATGAGCAGTTCTTC	CAIGGRLGGSDEQFF
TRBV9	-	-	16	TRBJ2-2	TGTGCCAGCAGCGTAGGTGGAGGCTCGGCCACCGGGGAGCTGTTTTTT	CASSVGGGSATGELFF
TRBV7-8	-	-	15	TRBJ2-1	TGTGCCAGCAGCCCCCCGTCGTTCAGAAACAATGAGCAGTTCTTC	CASSPPSFRNNEQFF
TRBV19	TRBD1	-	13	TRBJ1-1	TGTGCCAGTAGTACCACAGGGGTCACTGAAGCTTTCTTT	CASSTTGVTEAFF
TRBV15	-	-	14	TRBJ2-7	TGTGCCACCAGCAGAGAATGGAGTTCCTACGAGCAGTACTTC	CATSREWSSYEQYF
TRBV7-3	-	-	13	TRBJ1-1	TGTGCCAGCAGCTTAAGGGGTGACACTGAAGCTTTCTTT	CASSLRGDTEAFF
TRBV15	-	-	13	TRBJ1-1	TGTGCCACCAGCAGAGATCAAGGGGGAAAAGCTTTCTTT	CATSRDQGGKAFF
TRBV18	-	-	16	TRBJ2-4	TGTGCCAGCTCACCACAAGTACCAGAAGCCAAAAACATTCAGTACTTC	CASSPQVPEAKNIQYF
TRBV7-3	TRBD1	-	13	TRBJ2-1	TGTGCCAGCAGCACACGACAGGGTCATGAGCAGTTCTTC	CASSTRQGHEQFF
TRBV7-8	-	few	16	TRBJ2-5	TGTGCCAGCAGCTTAAAGGGGTCTGCGGTGCCAGAGACCCAGTACTTC	CASSLKGSAVPETQYF
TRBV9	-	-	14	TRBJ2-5	TGTGCCAGCAGCCCCGGGACACACTCAGAGACCCAGTACTTC	CASSPGTHSETQYF
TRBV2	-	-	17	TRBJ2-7	TGTGCCAGCAGTGGGGCCTACAGGACACCCGCCCCCTACGAGCAGTACTTC	CASSGAYRTPAPYEQYF
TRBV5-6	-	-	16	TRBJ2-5	TGTGCCAGCAGCCCGGCGACTAGAGGGGGAGGAGAGACCCAGTACTTC	CASSPATRGGGETQYF
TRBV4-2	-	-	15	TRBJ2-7	TGTGCCAGCAGCCAAGATTACGGGGAACTCTACGAGCAGTACTTC	CASSQDYGELYEQYF
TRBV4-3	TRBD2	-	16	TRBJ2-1	TGCGCCAGCAGCCCGGGACTAGCGGGCATATACAATGAGCAGTTCTTC	CASSPGLAGIYNEQFF